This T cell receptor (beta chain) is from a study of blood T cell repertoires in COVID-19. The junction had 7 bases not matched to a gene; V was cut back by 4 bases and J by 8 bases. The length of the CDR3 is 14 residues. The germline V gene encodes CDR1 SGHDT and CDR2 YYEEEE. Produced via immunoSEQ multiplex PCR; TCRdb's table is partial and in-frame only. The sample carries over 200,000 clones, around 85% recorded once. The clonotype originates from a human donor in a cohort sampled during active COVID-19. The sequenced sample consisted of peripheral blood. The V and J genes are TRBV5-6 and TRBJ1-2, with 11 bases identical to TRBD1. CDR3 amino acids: CASSPDRGLGGYTF. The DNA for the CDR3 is TGTGCCAGCAGCCCGGACAGGGGGCTAGGAGGCTACACCTTC. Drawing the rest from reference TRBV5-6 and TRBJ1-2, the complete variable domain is DAGVTQSPTHLIKTRGQQVTLRCSPKSGHDTVSWYQQALGQGPQFIFQYYEEEERQRGNFPDRFSGHQFPNYSSELNVNALLLGDSALYLCASSPDRGLGGYTFGSGTRLTVV.